Following are 24 T cell receptor beta chains from one sample sequenced in a study of T cell repertoires in cytomegalovirus infection. In TCRdb, the reads were re-called with MiXCR into one record per CDR3 protein. The sample records roughly 600,000 distinct CDR3 sequences, 24% being singletons. The specimen sequenced was CD8+ T cells from PBMCs. The receptors here all came from a human donor in good health (CMV status not recorded). Some clones in this sample may be carry-over from other donors' samples.

In its sample, this clonotype was seen a few times. J is TRBJ2-1 and V is TRBV6-1; the match to TRBD1 covers 8 bases. The J segment lost 9 bases and the V segment lost 7 bases, leaving 5 bases of the junction unmatched. Germline CDR1 and CDR2: MNHNS and SASEGT. The CDR3 is 12 residues long. For the CDR3, the DNA is TGTGCCAGCACTCAGGGGGCGACTGAGCAGTTCTTC. This sequence encodes CASTQGATEQFF.

This clonotype was picked up many times. The rearrangement links TRBV6-2 or TRBV6-3 to TRBJ2-7; D possibly corresponds to TRBD2 (6 bases). This CDR3 region has 16 residues. The germline V gene has CDR1 MNHEY and CDR2 SVGEGT. The V and J ends lost 0 bases and 3 bases respectively, with 15 bases between them. DNA of the CDR3: TGTGCCAGCAGTTACTCGAGCGTCCTCGGGGGCTACGAGCAGTACGTC. Translation gives CASSYSSVLGGYEQYV.

Comments on this clonotype: A junction end diverges from the germline sequence, so it may reflect a read error. The chain couples TRBV2 to TRBJ1-2; D remains unclear. There are 13 residues in the CDR3. CDR1 is SNHLY, CDR2 FYNNEI, per germline. CDR3 coding DNA: TGTGCCAACAGTGACAACAGCCCTTATGGCTACACCTTC. It translates to CANSDNSPYGYTF.

The table lists this clonotype with a few counts. The rearrangement joins TRBV28 to TRBJ2-1; TRBD2 matches at 10 bases. This CDR3 has 15 amino acids. Trimming cost V 7 bases and J 4 bases; bases outside gene matches: 7. Germline CDR1 MDHEN, CDR2 SYDVKM. The CDR3 loop is CASTVAGGLYNEQFF. CDR3 in DNA: TGTGCCAGCACCGTAGCGGGGGGCCTATACAATGAGCAGTTCTTC.

This clonotype showed up many times. The CDR3 sequence: CASSLAFYEQYF. CDR3 DNA sequence: TGTGCCAGCAGCTTAGCGTTTTACGAGCAGTACTTC. The chain carries TRBV7-2 and TRBJ2-7; D uncertain. CDR1 is SGHTA, CDR2 FQGNSA, per germline. Trimming took off 0 bases at V and 4 bases at J, with 4 bases between the two ends. This CDR3 is built from 12 residues.

This clonotype was detected only a few times. The chain employs TRBV12-3 or TRBV12-4 and TRBJ1-5; D not resolved. Trimming cost V 2 bases and J 6 bases, with 11 bases left between them. CDR3 length: 14 residues. The CDR3 nucleotides are TGTGCCAGCAGTTTACAGCCAGGCGTTCAGCCCCAGCATTTT. It is translated as CASSLQPGVQPQHF.

This clonotype was seen ten or more times. This chain uses TRBV7-6 with TRBJ1-1; D is ambiguous. The CDR3 has 15 residues. Germline CDR1 and CDR2: SGHVS and FNYEAQ. V gave up 1 base and J gave up 0 bases, with 9 bases separating them. This CDR3 is CASSLDSRMNTEAFF. The CDR3 region has the DNA TGTGCCAGCAGCTTAGATTCAAGGATGAACACTGAAGCTTTCTTT. Full variable domain (remainder filled in from reference TRBV7-6 and TRBJ1-1): GAGVSQSPRYKVTKRGQDVALRCDPISGHVSLYWYRQALGQGPEFLTYFNYEAQQDKSGLPNDRFSAERPEGSISTLTIQRTEQRDSAMYRCASSLDSRMNTEAFFGQGTRLTVV.

The chain is built from TRBV14 and TRBJ2-5; 13 bases are a match to TRBD2. Germline CDR1 SGHDN, CDR2 FVKESK. The CDR3 has 17 amino acids. With 1 base clipped from V and 5 bases from J, the junction kept 7 bases outside the gene matches. Here the CDR3 reads CASSQGLAGGPDETQYF. In nucleotides, the CDR3 is TGTGCCAGCAGCCAAGGACTAGCGGGGGGCCCGGACGAGACCCAGTACTTC. Complete variable domain (other parts from reference TRBV14 and TRBJ2-5): EAGVTQFPSHSVIEKGQTVTLRCDPISGHDNLYWYRRVMGKEIKFLLHFVKESKQDESGMPNNRFLAERTGGTYSTLKVQPAELEDSGVYFCASSQGLAGGPDETQYFGPGTRLLVL.

This clonotype was observed a few times. J is TRBJ2-3 and V is TRBV6-5; no clear D. The V gene lost 2 bases and the J gene lost 9 bases, with 12 bases spanning the gap. The CDR3 runs 13 residues. Germline V gene sequence: CDR1 MNHEY, CDR2 SVGAGI. CDR3 in DNA: TGTGCCAGCAGTTACGGGGTCTGGCAAACGCAGTATTTT. This sequence encodes CASSYGVWQTQYF.

The chain couples TRBV5-5 to TRBJ2-1, with 8 bases lining up with TRBD1. Germline V gene data show CDR1 as SGHKS and CDR2 as YYEKEE (reference sequence). Germline trimming cut 7 bases from V and 7 bases from J; bases unmatched to any gene: 1. The CDR3 spans 11 residues. CDR3 sequence: CASDRGNEQFF. The DNA of the CDR3 is TGTGCCAGCGACAGGGGAAATGAGCAGTTCTTC.

V gene TRBV4-2 combines with J gene TRBJ1-1, with D possibly TRBD1 on 6 matching bases. The germline V and J ends were trimmed by 0 bases and 8 bases, with 13 bases remaining between them. CDR1 is LGHNA, CDR2 YNFKEQ, per germline. The CDR3 spans 14 residues. In nucleotides, the CDR3 is TGTGCCAGCAGCCAAGATCTTTGGACAGACGAAGCTTTCTTT. Amino acids: CASSQDLWTDEAFF.

This clonotype was detected only once. This may be a read error: a much more frequent sequence differs by one nucleotide. The CDR3 ends on some other residue instead of the conserved phenylalanine or tryptophan, so this is likely a read error. The chain links TRBV7-9 to TRBJ1-2; D remains ambiguous. Germline CDR1 SEHNR, CDR2 FQNEAQ (reference sequence). CDR3 length: 13 residues. The V end lost 3 bases, the J end lost 4 bases, and 9 bases lay between the germline ends. CDR3 DNA: TGTGCCAGCAGCTTTAATAGGGCCTATGGCTACACCTCC. Amino acids: CASSFNRAYGYTS.

This clonotype has only a few counts. The chain employs TRBV18 and TRBJ1-2; the D gene is possibly TRBD1 (6 bases). The CDR3 totals 15 residues. CDR1 and CDR2 (germline): KGHSH, LQKENI. With 6 bases removed from V and 8 bases from J, the gap between germline ends came to 22 bases. The CDR3, as DNA: TGTGCCAGCTCCGATTCCCGGGGGCTACTGAGAGGCTACACCTTC. Translation gives CASSDSRGLLRGYTF. The complete variable domain, with remaining parts taken from reference TRBV18 and TRBJ1-2, reads NAGVMQNPRHLVRRRGQEARLRCSPMKGHSHVYWYRQLPEEGLKFMVYLQKENIIDESGMPKERFSAEFPKEGPSILRIQQVVRGDSAAYFCASSDSRGLLRGYTFGSGTRLTVV.

This clonotype was observed a single time. One end of the junction fails to match germline, which may point to a read error. This chain links TRBV7-6 with TRBJ1-5, with a possible D match to TRBD1 (6 bases). The CDR3 has 16 amino acids. The germline gives CDR1 SGHVS, CDR2 FNYEAQ. The CDR3 is CASSLTGPGSNQPRHF. DNA for the CDR3: TGTGCCAGCAGCTTAACAGGGCCGGGGAGCAATCAGCCCCGGCATTTT.

The CDR3 loop reads CASSLVDGKTQYF. The CDR3 DNA follows: TGTGCCAGCAGTTTAGTGGACGGAAAGACCCAGTACTTC. The rearrangement uses TRBV27 and TRBJ2-5; D remains ambiguous. CDR1 and CDR2 (germline): MNHEY, SMNVEV (reference sequence). Trimming removed 2 bases at V and 6 bases at J, with 10 bases between. The CDR3 loop spans 13 amino acids.

This clonotype has a count of ten or more. An end of the junction differs from the germline gene, which may be a read error. The chain is built from TRBV7-7 and TRBJ1-5; 7 bases agree with TRBD1. Germline-derived CDR1 and CDR2 are SSHAT and FNYEAQ (reference sequence). CDR3 length equals 19 residues. CDR3 region: CASSLYSAGGGHINQPQHF. CDR3 DNA: TGTGCTAGCAGCTTATATTCGGCAGGGGGGGGACACATCAATCAGCCCCAGCATTTT.

This clonotype has just a few counts. The V call is TRBV12-3 or TRBV12-4, the J call TRBJ2-4; the match to TRBD1 covers 7 bases. The CDR3 has 14 residues. V shed 8 bases, J shed 5 bases, and the junction held 9 bases outside the gene matches. Written as DNA, the CDR3 is TGTGCCAGCGTCACAGGGGCCGACGAAAACATTCAGTACTTC. It translates to CASVTGADENIQYF.

This clonotype was counted many times. The chain carries TRBV12-3 or TRBV12-4 and TRBJ1-2; 7 positions match TRBD1. The CDR3 runs 12 residues. V trimming: 4 bases; J trimming: 12 bases; junction bases outside the gene matches: 8. The CDR3 here is CASSWGQRGHTF. CDR3 DNA sequence: TGTGCCAGCAGTTGGGGACAGCGCGGCCACACCTTC.

This clonotype was counted only a few times. The rearrangement links TRBV20-1 to TRBJ2-7; D ambiguous. The CDR3 consists of 13 residues. Trimming removed 3 bases at V and 0 bases at J, with 9 bases between. CDR1 is DFQATT, CDR2 SNEGSKA, per germline (reference sequence). The chain's CDR3 is CSARRRSSYEQYF. The CDR3, as DNA: TGCAGTGCTAGGAGGCGGTCCTCCTACGAGCAGTACTTC.

J is TRBJ2-1 and V is TRBV29-1; weak D call: TRBD2 (6 bases). The CDR3 length is 13 residues. CDR1 and CDR2 from the germline V gene are SQVTM and ANQGSEA. V lost 4 bases and J 8 bases, leaving 15 bases between the germline ends. The CDR3 region is CSVGGGSRDEQFF. The CDR3 bases are TGCAGCGTTGGAGGAGGGTCTAGGGATGAGCAGTTCTTC.

This clonotype has just a few counts. The J gene is TRBJ2-3, the V gene TRBV7-9; D ambiguous. Looked up from germline, CDR1 is SEHNR and CDR2 is FQNEAQ (reference sequence). The CDR3 is made up of 15 amino acids. Trimming left V 1 base short and J 0 bases short, with 8 bases between. CDR3 residues: CASSLGYGSTDTQYF. CDR3 coding DNA: TGTGCCAGCAGCTTAGGGTACGGGAGCACAGATACGCAGTATTTT.

This clonotype was counted between two and nine times. The V gene is TRBV12-3 or TRBV12-4, the J gene TRBJ1-2, with D possibly TRBD1 on 6 matching bases. V dropped 5 bases and J dropped 1 base, with 14 bases sitting between them. The CDR3 contains 15 residues. The CDR3 is CASSLGRRGNYGYTF. CDR3 nucleotides: TGTGCCAGCAGTCTCGGGCGCAGGGGTAACTATGGCTACACCTTC.

The rearrangement uses TRBV14 and TRBJ2-4; a possible D gene is TRBD2 (5 bases). Germline loops: CDR1 SGHDN, CDR2 FVKESK. The CDR3 covers 14 residues. V was cut by 6 bases and J by 0 bases, with 9 bases left in between. The CDR3 bases are TGTGCCAGCAGATCGAGGGAAGCCAAAAACATTCAGTACTTC. Translated, it gives CASRSREAKNIQYF.

The chain couples TRBV29-1 to TRBJ2-1; D remains ambiguous. The V end lost 3 bases, the J end lost 10 bases, and 7 bases lay between the germline ends. This CDR3 has 10 amino acids. Germline V lookup: CDR1 SQVTM, CDR2 ANQGSEA. The CDR3 DNA follows: TGCAGCGTTGATTTTGGGGAGCAGTTCTTC. Amino acids: CSVDFGEQFF.